This TCR beta chain was found in a study of T cells in Graves' hyperthyroidism and ophthalmopathy. Study results and caveats: Researchers report that a 13 V-J model separated ophthalmopathy from stable hyperthyroidism. Among clonotypes expanded in thyroid above 0.001, most were also found in blood.

The V gene's germline CDR1 is DFQATT and CDR2 SNEGSKA (reference sequence). CDR3 length equals 15 residues. Losses at the gene ends were 2 bases for V and 1 base for J; bases not matched to a gene: 4. In the ophthalmopathy cohort, Clinical Activity Score was at least 3, NOSPECS grade at least 4, and duration under 3 months. Diagnostic decisions used clinical symptoms, serum thyroxine and TRAb, thyroid ultrasound and orbital computed tomography. Remarks on this clonotype: Its antigen is currently unknown.

The source material, RNA transcripts, was used to amplify TCR beta CDR3 regions. HTBI primers were used for first-round RT-PCR of the TCR CDR3. One entry per CDR3 protein results from TCRdb running MiXCR on the multiplex PCR reads. The table records about 640,000 distinct CDR3 sequences, around 21% of them present only once. The sequencing input was blood. The clonotype comes from a young man with Graves' ophthalmopathy. The chain employs TRBV20-1 and TRBJ2-7; 11 bases are shared with TRBD2. The CDR3 bases are TGCAGTGCTAGACTACTAGCGGGAGTGTCCTACGAGCAGTACTTC. Translated: CSARLLAGVSYEQYF.